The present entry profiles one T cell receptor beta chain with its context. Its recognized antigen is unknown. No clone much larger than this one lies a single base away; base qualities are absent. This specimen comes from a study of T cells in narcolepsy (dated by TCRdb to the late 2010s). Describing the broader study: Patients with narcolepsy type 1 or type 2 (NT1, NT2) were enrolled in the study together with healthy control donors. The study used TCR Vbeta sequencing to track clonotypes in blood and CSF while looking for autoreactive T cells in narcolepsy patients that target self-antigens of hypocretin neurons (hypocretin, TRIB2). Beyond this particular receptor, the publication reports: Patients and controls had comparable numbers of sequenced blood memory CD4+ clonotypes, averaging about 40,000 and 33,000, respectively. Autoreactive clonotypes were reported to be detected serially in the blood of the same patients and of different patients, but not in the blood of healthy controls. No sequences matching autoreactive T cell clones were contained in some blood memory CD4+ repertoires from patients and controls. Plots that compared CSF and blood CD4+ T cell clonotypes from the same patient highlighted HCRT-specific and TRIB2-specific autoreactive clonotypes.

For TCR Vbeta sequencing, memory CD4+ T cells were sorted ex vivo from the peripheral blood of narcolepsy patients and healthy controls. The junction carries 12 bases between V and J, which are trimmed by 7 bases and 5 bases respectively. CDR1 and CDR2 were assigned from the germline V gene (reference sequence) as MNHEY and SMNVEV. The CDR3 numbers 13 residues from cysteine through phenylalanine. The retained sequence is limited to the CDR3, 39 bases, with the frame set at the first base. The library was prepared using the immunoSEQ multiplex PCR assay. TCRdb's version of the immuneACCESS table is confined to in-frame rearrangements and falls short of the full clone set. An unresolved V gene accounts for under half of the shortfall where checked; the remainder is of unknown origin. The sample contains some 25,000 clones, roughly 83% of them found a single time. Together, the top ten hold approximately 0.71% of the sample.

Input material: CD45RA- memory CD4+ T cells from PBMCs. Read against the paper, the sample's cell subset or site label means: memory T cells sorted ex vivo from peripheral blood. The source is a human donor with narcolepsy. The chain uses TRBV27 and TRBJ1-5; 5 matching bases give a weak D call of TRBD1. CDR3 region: CASKGPGDQPQHF. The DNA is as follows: TGTGCCAGCAAGGGACCCGGGGATCAGCCCCAGCATTTT.